This record looks at one TCR beta chain sequence and its context. This clone appeared once. Its cognate antigen has yet to be identified. Per-base qualities were not stored, and no clone one base away is much larger. These data belong to a study of control samples from healthy donors and cancer patients (dated by TCRdb to between 2020 and 2021). The method behind the library was the immunoSEQ multiplex PCR assay. Drawn from immuneACCESS, this table holds only the in-frame rearrangements with V and J called that TCRdb kept. Clones are partly lost; checked studies trace under half to an unresolved V gene and leave the rest unexplained. The sample table contains 90,000 to 110,000 clones; only one count was recorded for about four fifths of them. The ten largest clones represent around 14% of the sample. Sequencing was performed on blood. This clonotype was obtained from a woman aged 45-65 years in good health.

The CDR3 region reads CASSKEAGEETQYF. The bases are TGTGCCAGCAGCAAGGAAGCGGGAGAGGAGACCCAGTACTTC. Recombination connected TRBV7-2 to TRBJ2-5; 8 bases in between match TRBD2. Reading from cysteine to phenylalanine, the CDR3 counts 14 amino acids. The kept DNA is CDR3 alone, 42 bases in frame from the first base. The CDR1 and CDR2 encoded by the germline V gene are SGHTA and FQGNSA. The germline V end is reduced by 5 bases and the J end by 5 bases; junction bases left unmatched: 7.